This record covers a single T cell receptor (beta chain). Its antigen is not known. This sample stems from a study of T cell responses to AZD1222 COVID-19 vaccine. The study, taken as a whole, reports: Clonal diversity was possibly underestimated; the donors were predominantly white British and more often female. Reports say nearly half of spike-specific TCRs go after unmutated variant regions.

Generated by immunoSEQ multiplex PCR, the TCRdb table keeps only in-frame clones and is missing some. The sample consists of roughly 150,000 clones, about 91% of them appearing once. Germline-derived CDR1 and CDR2 are SGDLS and YYNGEE. The junction had 1 base not matched to a gene; V was cut back by 4 bases and J by 4 bases. The CDR3 is made up of 13 amino acids. The gene calls are TRBV9 and TRBJ1-3; 8 positions match TRBD1. The sequence derives from an adult in good health. Material: peripheral blood, obtained on day 0 of AZD1222 vaccination. For the CDR3, the DNA is TGTGCCAGCAGCCGACAGGGGGGAAACACCATATATTTT. It codes for CASSRQGGNTIYF.